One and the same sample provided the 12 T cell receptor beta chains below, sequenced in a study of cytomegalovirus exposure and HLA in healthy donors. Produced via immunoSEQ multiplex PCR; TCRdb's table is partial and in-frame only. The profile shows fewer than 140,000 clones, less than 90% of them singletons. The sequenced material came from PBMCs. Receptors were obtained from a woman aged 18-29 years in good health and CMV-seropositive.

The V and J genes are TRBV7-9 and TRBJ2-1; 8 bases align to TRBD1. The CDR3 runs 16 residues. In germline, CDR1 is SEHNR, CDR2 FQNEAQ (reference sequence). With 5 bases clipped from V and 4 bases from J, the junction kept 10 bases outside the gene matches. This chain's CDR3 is CASSPPTGTGYNEQFF. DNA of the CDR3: TGTGCCAGCAGCCCTCCCACCGGGACAGGTTACAATGAGCAGTTCTTC.

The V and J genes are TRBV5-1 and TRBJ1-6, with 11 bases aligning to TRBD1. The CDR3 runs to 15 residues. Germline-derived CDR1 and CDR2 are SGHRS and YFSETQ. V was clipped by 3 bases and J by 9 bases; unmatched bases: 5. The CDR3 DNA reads TGCGCCAGCAGCTCTTGGACAGGGGGCGGTTCACCCCTCCACTTT. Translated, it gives CASSSWTGGGSPLHF.

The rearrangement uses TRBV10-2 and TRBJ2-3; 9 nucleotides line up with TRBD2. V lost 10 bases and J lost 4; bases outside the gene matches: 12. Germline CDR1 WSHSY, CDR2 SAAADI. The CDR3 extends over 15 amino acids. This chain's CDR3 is CATVTGAGGSDTQYF. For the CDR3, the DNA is TGCGCCACGGTGACTGGTGCGGGGGGGTCAGATACGCAGTATTTT.

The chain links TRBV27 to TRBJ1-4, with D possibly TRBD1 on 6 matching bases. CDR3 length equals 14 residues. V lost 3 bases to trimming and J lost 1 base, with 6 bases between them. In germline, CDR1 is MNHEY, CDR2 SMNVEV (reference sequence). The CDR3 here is CASSFRGTNEKLFF. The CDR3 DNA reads TGTGCCAGCAGTTTCAGGGGAACTAATGAAAAACTGTTTTTT. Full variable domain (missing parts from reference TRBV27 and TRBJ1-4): EAQVTQNPRYLITVTGKKLTVTCSQNMNHEYMSWYRQDPGLGLRQIYYSMNVEVTDKGDVPEGYKVSRKEKRNFPLILESPSPNQTSLYFCASSFRGTNEKLFFGSGTQLSVL.

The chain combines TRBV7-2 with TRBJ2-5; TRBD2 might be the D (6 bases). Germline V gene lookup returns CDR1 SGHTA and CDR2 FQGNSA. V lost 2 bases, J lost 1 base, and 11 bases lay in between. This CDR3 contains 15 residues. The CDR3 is CASSLTGDRQETQYF. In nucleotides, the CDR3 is TGTGCCAGCAGCTTAACGGGGGACCGCCAAGAGACCCAGTACTTC. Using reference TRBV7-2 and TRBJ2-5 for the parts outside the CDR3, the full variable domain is GAGVSQSPSNKVTEKGKDVELRCDPISGHTALYWYRQSLGQGLEFLIYFQGNSAPDKSGLPSDRFSAERTGGSVSTLTIQRTQQEDSAVYLCASSLTGDRQETQYFGPGTRLLVL.

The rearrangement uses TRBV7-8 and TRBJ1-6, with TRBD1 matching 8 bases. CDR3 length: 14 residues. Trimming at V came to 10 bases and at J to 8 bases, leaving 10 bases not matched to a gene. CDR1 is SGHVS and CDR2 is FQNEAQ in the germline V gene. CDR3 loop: CATVQGAVYSPLHF. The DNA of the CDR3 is TGTGCCACGGTCCAGGGGGCCGTCTATTCACCCCTCCACTTT.

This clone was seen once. The CDR3 spells CASSDRGQSYGYTF. The CDR3 DNA reads TGTGCCAGCAGCGACAGGGGGCAAAGCTATGGCTACACCTTC. The V call is TRBV27, the J call TRBJ1-2; TRBD1 matches at 10 bases. V was pared by 6 bases and J by 4 bases, with 5 bases of the junction left unmatched. The CDR3 runs to 14 residues. Germline V gene sequence: CDR1 MNHEY, CDR2 SMNVEV (reference sequence).

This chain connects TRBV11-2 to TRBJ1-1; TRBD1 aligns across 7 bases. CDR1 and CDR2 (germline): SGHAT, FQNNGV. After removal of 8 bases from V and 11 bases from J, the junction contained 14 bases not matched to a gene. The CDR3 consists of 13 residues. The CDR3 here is CASGSTRQGLAFF. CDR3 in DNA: TGTGCCAGCGGGTCCACGAGACAGGGTCTCGCTTTCTTT.

Here the CDR3 reads CASSQSGQGNYGYTF. The CDR3 coding sequence is TGTGCCAGCAGCCAATCCGGACAGGGGAACTATGGCTACACCTTC. The chain links TRBV4-2 to TRBJ1-2; 9 nucleotides match TRBD1. V lost 2 bases, J lost 2 bases, and 3 bases stayed unmatched. There are 15 residues in the CDR3. Looked up from germline, CDR1 is LGHNA and CDR2 is YNFKEQ.

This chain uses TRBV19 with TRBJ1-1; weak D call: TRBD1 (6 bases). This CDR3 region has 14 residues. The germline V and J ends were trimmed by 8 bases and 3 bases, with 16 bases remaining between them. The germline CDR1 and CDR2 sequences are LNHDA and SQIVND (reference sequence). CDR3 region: CASSPRDTYTEAFF. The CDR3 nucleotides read TGTGCCAGTTCTCCCCGGGACACCTACACTGAAGCTTTCTTT. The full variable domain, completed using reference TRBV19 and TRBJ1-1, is DGGITQSPKYLFRKEGQNVTLSCEQNLNHDAMYWYRQDPGQGLRLIYYSQIVNDFQKGDIAEGYSVSREKKESFPLTVTSAQKNPTAFYLCASSPRDTYTEAFFGQGTRLTVV.

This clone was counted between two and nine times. CDR3 in DNA: TGTGCCACCTGGGAGTACGAGCAGTACTTC. Encoded protein: CATWEYEQYF. The genes are TRBV6-1 and TRBJ2-7; D possibly corresponds to TRBD2 (5 bases). CDR3 size: 10 residues. The germline V gene encodes CDR1 MNHNS and CDR2 SASEGT. The V and J ends lost 10 bases and 4 bases respectively, with 8 bases between them.

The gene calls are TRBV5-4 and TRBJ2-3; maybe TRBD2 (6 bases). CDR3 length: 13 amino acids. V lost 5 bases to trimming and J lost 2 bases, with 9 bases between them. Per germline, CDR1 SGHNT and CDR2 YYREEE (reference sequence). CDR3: CASSGDFTDTQYF. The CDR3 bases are TGTGCCAGCAGTGGGGACTTCACAGATACGCAGTATTTT.